The 24 T cell receptor beta chains below were found in one sample sequenced in a study of blood T cell repertoires in COVID-19. Clones were sequenced by immunoSEQ multiplex PCR, and TCRdb holds only the in-frame ones, with some missing. Here the sample spans roughly 230,000 clones, roughly 84% being singletons. The sample taken for sequencing was PBMCs or T cells enriched from blood (not recorded which). These receptors all stem from a man aged 25 to 45 in a cohort exposed to, infected with or recovered from COVID-19 (not recorded which).

V is TRBV13 and J is TRBJ1-1; TRBD1 matches 8 bases. The germline CDR1 and CDR2 sequences are PRHDT and FYEKMQ (reference sequence). The CDR3 contains 16 residues. Unmatched junction bases numbered 6, after V lost 3 bases and J lost 0 bases. Here the CDR3 DNA reads TGTGCCAGCAGCTTTTTAGGACAGGGAATGAACACTGAAGCTTTCTTT. Its protein is CASSFLGQGMNTEAFF.

The chain links TRBV24-1 to TRBJ1-6, with 9 bases aligning to TRBD1. CDR1 and CDR2 from the germline V gene are KGHDR and SFDVKD. V dropped 8 bases and J dropped 5; count of bases not matched to a gene: 3. The CDR3 totals 14 residues. For the CDR3, the DNA is TGTGCCACCAAGGGACAGGGAGATAATTCACCCCTCCACTTT. It encodes CATKGQGDNSPLHF.

This rearrangement joins TRBV11-2 to TRBJ2-3, with 8 positions matching TRBD2. The V and J ends lost 6 bases and 0 bases, in that order; junction bases with no gene match: 11. The CDR3 is 17 residues long. From germline, CDR1 is SGHAT and CDR2 FQNNGV. CDR3 protein: CASRSWLVAGSTDTQYF. CDR3 sequence (DNA): TGTGCCAGCAGATCCTGGCTGGTAGCGGGAAGCACAGATACGCAGTATTTT.

This chain uses TRBV6-5 with TRBJ2-3; 10 bases fit TRBD2. The J segment lost 4 bases and the V segment lost 6 bases, leaving 7 bases of the junction unmatched. Germline values: CDR1 MNHEY, CDR2 SVGAGI. The CDR3 sequence is 15 residues long. The CDR3 region has the DNA TGTGCCAGCAGGCAAATTAGCGGGAGGTCAGATACGCAGTATTTT. Translated, it gives CASRQISGRSDTQYF.

The chain couples TRBV11-2 to TRBJ2-1; the match to TRBD2 covers 11 bases. The V segment lost 1 base and the J segment 9 bases; nucleotides outside the gene matches: 5. CDR1 and CDR2 (germline): SGHAT, FQNNGV. This CDR3 has 15 residues. The CDR3, as DNA: TGTGCCAGCAGCTTAGTACTAGCGGGAGACAGTGAGCAGTTCTTC. It specifies CASSLVLAGDSEQFF.

The rearrangement joins TRBV7-9 to TRBJ2-1; TRBD2 aligns across 7 bases. Losses at the gene ends were 2 bases for V and 4 bases for J; bases not matched to a gene: 5. Germline V gene sequence: CDR1 SEHNR, CDR2 FQNEAQ (reference sequence). The CDR3 loop spans 15 amino acids. This CDR3 reads CASSLRLADYNEQFF. CDR3 DNA: TGTGCCAGCAGCTTAAGGCTAGCGGATTACAATGAGCAGTTCTTC.

This clone came up a few times. At one of its ends the junction is not consistent with the germline gene, which may arise from a read error. V is TRBV7-7 and J is TRBJ2-7; tentatively, D is TRBD1 or TRBD2 (6 bases each). Germline loops: CDR1 SSHAT, CDR2 FNYEAQ (reference sequence). This CDR3 has 14 amino acids. The CDR3 nucleotides read TGTGCTAGCAGCTTAGCGGCAGGGGACTACGAGCAGTACTTC. It codes for CASSLAAGDYEQYF.

The genes are TRBV29-1 and TRBJ1-1; TRBD1 might be the D (6 bases). The CDR3 runs 14 residues. Trimming shortened V by 6 bases and J by 4 bases, and 18 bases separated the two germline ends. Germline lookup yields CDR1 SQVTM and CDR2 ANQGSEA. CDR3 sequence reads: CSVRRGAGGTEAFF. CDR3 nucleotides: TGCAGCGTGCGAAGGGGGGCGGGAGGCACTGAAGCTTTCTTT.

This clone was seen just once. Additional DNA sequences in this sample encode the identical CDR3. The CDR3 loop reads CASSLGTGETQYF. The CDR3 DNA reads as TGTGCCAGCAGTTTAGGGACAGGGGAGACCCAGTACTTC. The V and J genes are TRBV12-3 or TRBV12-4 and TRBJ2-5; 8 bases align to TRBD1. CDR3 length equals 13 residues. J lost 5 bases, V lost 1 base, and 0 bases had no gene match.

The chain carries TRBV7-3 and TRBJ2-2, with 9 bases fitting TRBD2. Unmatched junction bases numbered 0, after V lost 0 bases and J lost 4 bases. The CDR3 is made up of 15 amino acids. The V gene's germline CDR1 is SGHTA and CDR2 FQGTGA. The CDR3 coding sequence is TGTGCCAGCAGCTTAACTAGCGGGAGCACCGGGGAGCTGTTTTTT. Translating gives CASSLTSGSTGELFF.

This clone was detected a few times. V is TRBV7-2 and J is TRBJ2-7, with a weak D call TRBD1 (6 bases). The CDR3 is 15 residues long. Trimming took off 5 bases at V and 6 bases at J, with 20 bases between the two ends. CDR1 and CDR2 from the germline V gene are SGHTA and FQGNSA. The CDR3 reads CASSPRDRSIGEQYF. The CDR3 DNA reads as TGTGCCAGCAGCCCCAGAGACAGGTCGATAGGCGAGCAGTACTTC.

The chain combines TRBV7-2 with TRBJ2-5, with TRBD2 matching over 7 bases. The CDR3 contains 16 residues. The ends lost 1 base at V and 2 bases at J; junction bases unmatched: 7. CDR1 and CDR2 from the germline V gene are SGHTA and FQGNSA. CDR3 in DNA: TGTGCCAGCAGCTTAGGTCTGAGCGGGGCTCAAGAGACCCAGTACTTC. Protein product: CASSLGLSGAQETQYF.

The chain uses TRBV28 and TRBJ2-3, with D possibly matching TRBD2 (7 bases). CDR1 is MDHEN and CDR2 is SYDVKM in the germline V gene. The V and J ends lost 4 bases and 4 bases respectively, with 21 bases between them. The CDR3 is made up of 17 amino acids. CDR3 DNA: TGTGCCAGCAGTTCCTGGGGAGGGGGGAAGGGCGCAGATACGCAGTATTTT. This gives the protein CASSSWGGGKGADTQYF.

V gene TRBV11-1 combines with J gene TRBJ2-5; the D is unclear. Trimming took off 2 bases at V and 5 bases at J, with 6 bases between the two ends. CDR1 is SGHAT, CDR2 FQDESV, per germline (reference sequence). The CDR3 totals 12 residues. The CDR3 DNA follows: TGTGCCAGCAGCTTAACCCGGGAGACCCAGTACTTC. It yields the protein CASSLTRETQYF.

The genes are TRBV3-1 (or the pseudogene TRBV3-2) and TRBJ1-2, with 7 bases that match TRBD1. The CDR3 extends over 17 amino acids. Germline trimming cut 3 bases from V and 3 bases from J; bases unmatched to any gene: 13. Germline CDR1 reads LGHDT; CDR2 reads YNNKEL (reference sequence). CDR3 sequence (DNA): TGTGCCAGCAGCCACCTCATCGGGGACAGCCCCCACTATGGCTACACCTTC. This sequence encodes CASSHLIGDSPHYGYTF.

This clone was found a few times. The chain has TRBV25-1 and TRBJ1-2; perhaps TRBD1 as D (5 bases). Trimming took off 3 bases at V and 4 bases at J, with 9 bases between the two ends. CDR1 is MGHDK, CDR2 SYGVNS, per germline. The CDR3 has 13 residues. The CDR3 DNA reads as TGTGCCAGCAGTGACGGTCAGGGCTATGGCTACACCTTC. The encoded protein is CASSDGQGYGYTF.

The chain joins TRBV6-5 to TRBJ2-7; 7 bases fit TRBD1. The germline V gene encodes CDR1 MNHEY and CDR2 SVGAGI. This CDR3 is 13 amino acids long. J gave up 3 bases and V 6 bases, and 5 bases lay outside the gene matches. CDR3 protein: CASRRGQNYEQYF. Written as DNA, the CDR3 is TGTGCCAGCAGAAGGGGACAGAACTACGAGCAGTACTTC.

This sequence joins TRBV5-5 and TRBJ1-1, with TRBD1 as a possible D gene (5 bases). Germline CDR1 and CDR2: SGHKS and YYEKEE (reference sequence). This CDR3 contains 15 residues. The germline V and J ends were trimmed by 3 bases and 0 bases, with 12 bases remaining between them. Here the CDR3 reads CASSSGRTMNTEAFF. CDR3 in DNA: TGTGCCAGCAGCTCGGGACGGACTATGAACACTGAAGCTTTCTTT.

The chain links TRBV27 to TRBJ2-7, with 8 bases that match TRBD1. The ends lost 0 bases at V and 6 bases at J; junction bases unmatched: 7. Germline lookup yields CDR1 MNHEY and CDR2 SMNVEV (reference sequence). The CDR3 length is 15 residues. The CDR3 DNA sequence: TGTGCCAGCAGTTTATCGCCGGACAGGGTGGGCGAGCAGTACTTC. Encoded protein: CASSLSPDRVGEQYF.

This chain joins TRBV28 and TRBJ2-7; TRBD1 matches 8 bases. CDR1 MDHEN and CDR2 SYDVKM come from the germline V gene. Trimming at V came to 5 bases and at J to 7 bases, leaving 13 bases not matched to a gene. CDR3 length equals 15 residues. The CDR3 loop is CASSHPIKDRVEQYF. In DNA, the CDR3 is TGTGCCAGCAGTCACCCGATAAAGGACAGGGTTGAGCAGTACTTC.

The V call is TRBV5-1, the J call TRBJ2-7; the match to TRBD2 covers 13 bases. Germline V gene sequence: CDR1 SGHRS, CDR2 YFSETQ. The CDR3 loop spans 15 amino acids. V gave up 4 bases and J gave up 6 bases; unmatched junction bases: 7. The CDR3 DNA reads as TGCGCCAGCAGCGAAGGACTAGCGGGAGTACTCGAGCAGTACTTC. This translates into CASSEGLAGVLEQYF.

The gene calls are TRBV27 and TRBJ1-1; TRBD1 matches at 11 bases. CDR3 length: 14 amino acids. Germline assignment: CDR1 MNHEY and CDR2 SMNVEV (reference sequence). Germline trimming cut 5 bases from V and 5 bases from J; bases unmatched to any gene: 4. CDR3: CASSPGTGGTEAFF. The CDR3 nucleotides read TGTGCCAGCAGTCCCGGGACAGGGGGAACTGAAGCTTTCTTT.

This chain joins TRBV28 and TRBJ2-7; D gene ambiguous. CDR1 and CDR2 (germline): MDHEN, SYDVKM. The V end lost 5 bases, the J end lost 4 bases, and 6 bases lay between the germline ends. The CDR3 runs to 11 residues. The CDR3 is CASSPQYEQYF. DNA of the CDR3: TGTGCCAGCAGTCCACAATACGAGCAGTACTTC.

The genes are TRBV7-2 and TRBJ1-2; D not resolved. The V gene's germline CDR1 is SGHTA and CDR2 FQGNSA. The CDR3 is 13 residues long. The germline V and J ends were trimmed by 1 base and 0 bases, with 3 bases remaining between them. This CDR3 is CASSLVANYGYTF. The CDR3, as DNA: TGTGCCAGCAGCTTAGTAGCTAACTATGGCTACACCTTC.